A single sample is the source of the 2 T cell receptor beta chains below, sequenced in a study of regulatory T cells in long-lasting Graves disease (dated by TCRdb to the early 2020s). Per the publication, the time point label means: newly diagnosed GD, antithyroid drugs for less than 3 months. RNA was extracted from PBMCs in TRIzol for both TCR sequencing and RNA sequencing. The library was built by means of multiplex PCR. Data came from an Illumina HiSeq 4000. To build TCR beta libraries, CDR3 regions were amplified by Arm-PCR using iRepertoire HTBI primers. TCRdb trimmed public reads at Q25 via fastp, called clones via MiXCR and kept in-frame beta chains. Rows with a matching CDR3 protein are joined into one entry that keeps the most common DNA and genes. For this sample the table gives 400,000 to 550,000 distinct CDR3 sequences, of which about a sixth were detected only once. Under 30% of the sample goes to the ten largest clones.

These data were also reused for a study on T cells in Graves' hyperthyroidism and ophthalmopathy.

This specimen consisted of peripheral blood mononuclear cells (PBMCs), obtained at new diagnosis, from a patient treated with antithyroid drugs. The receptor set was obtained from a woman under 30 with Graves disease. Donor details come from another sample of the same person, matched by shared clones.

This clonotype has only a few counts. At one of its ends the junction is not consistent with the germline gene, which may arise from a read error. CDR3 sequence reads: CASSLKKWGHSNQPQHF. CDR3 nucleotides: TGTGCTAGCAGCCTTAAAAAATGGGGCCATAGCAATCAGCCCCAGCATTTT. The V gene is TRBV7-7, the J gene TRBJ1-5; tentatively, D is TRBD1 (5 bases). CDR3 length: 17 residues. Looked up from germline, CDR1 is SSHAT and CDR2 is FNYEAQ (reference sequence).

This clonotype was recorded many times. The chain employs TRBV2 and TRBJ2-7; unclear D gene. V was shortened by 5 bases and J by 2 bases, with 13 bases between the two germline ends. The germline gives CDR1 SNHLY, CDR2 FYNNEI. CDR3 length: 14 amino acids. The CDR3 here is CASSLTIGPYEQYF. The CDR3 DNA follows: TGTGCCAGCAGTCTCACGATCGGTCCCTACGAGCAGTACTTC.